This T cell receptor (beta chain) was documented in a study of STAT5B mutations in CD4+ large granular lymphocyte leukemia. Overall study context: Healthy donors showed HLA-associated enrichment of the CDR3 'QG' motif. Regarding the study as a whole: No patients shared main leukemic clonotypes, though less than 30% appeared at low frequency elsewhere.

The repertoire was sequenced with immunoSEQ multiplex PCR; TCRdb's copy has only in-frame clones and lacks some. The repertoire holds 35,000 or so clones, with 69% as singletons. As to this clone: Its antigen is still unknown.

The V end lost 3 bases, the J end lost 4 bases, and 9 bases lay between the germline ends. Germline V CDR1 and CDR2: GTSNPN, SVGIG (reference sequence). This CDR3 region has 13 residues. The TCR was taken from a human donor in good health. V usage is TRBV30 and J usage is TRBJ2-2; D possibly matches TRBD1 or TRBD2 (5 bases each). The sample was CD4+ T cells from blood buffy coats. Written as DNA, the CDR3 is TGTGCCTGGAGGAAGAGGGGCACCGGGGAGCTGTTTTTT. Translating gives CAWRKRGTGELFF.